Below, 16 T cell receptor beta chains from the same sample are listed, as sequenced in a study of T cell responses to AZD1222 COVID-19 vaccine. Measured with immunoSEQ multiplex PCR; TCRdb has only the in-frame clones, and not every one. This sample has 85,000 to 110,000 clones, with 90% found just once. Sequenced material: peripheral blood, taken on day 0 of AZD1222 vaccination. The receptors come from an adult in good health.

The J gene is TRBJ2-2, the V gene TRBV4-1; D not certain. CDR1 and CDR2 from the germline V gene are MGHRA and YSYEKL. The CDR3 runs to 16 residues. Trimming took off 0 bases at V and 3 bases at J, with 11 bases between the two ends. The CDR3 coding sequence is TGCGCCAGCAGCCAAGAAAAGGATCGGGACACCGGGGAGCTGTTTTTT. This sequence encodes CASSQEKDRDTGELFF.

CDR3 DNA: TGTGCCAGTAGCCCTCCGACAGCCCGCCAAGAGACCCAGTACTTC. It codes for CASSPPTARQETQYF. The chain carries TRBV19 and TRBJ2-5, with D perhaps TRBD1 (5 bases). This CDR3 region has 15 residues. The germline gives CDR1 LNHDA, CDR2 SQIVND (reference sequence). Trimming removed 6 bases from V and 1 base from J, with 15 bases in between.

The chain links TRBV7-3 to TRBJ2-3, with D possibly TRBD1 on 5 matching bases. Germline CDR1 and CDR2: SGHTA and FQGTGA. The CDR3 is 12 amino acids. Trimming removed 2 bases at V and 5 bases at J, with 5 bases between. This CDR3 reads CASSLQGDTQYF. Written as DNA, the CDR3 is TGTGCCAGCAGCTTACAGGGAGATACGCAGTATTTT. Using reference TRBV7-3 and TRBJ2-3 for the parts outside the CDR3, the full variable domain is GAGVSQTPSNKVTEKGKYVELRCDPISGHTALYWYRQSLGQGPEFLIYFQGTGAADDSGLPNDRFFAVRPEGSVSTLKIQRTERGDSAVYLCASSLQGDTQYFGPGTRLTVL.

The V gene is TRBV5-1, the J gene TRBJ2-7; 12 positions match TRBD2. The J segment lost 3 bases and the V segment lost 4 bases, leaving 5 bases of the junction unmatched. The CDR3 runs to 15 residues. Germline lookup yields CDR1 SGHRS and CDR2 YFSETQ. The CDR3 is CASSTSLAGGYEQYF. The DNA of the CDR3 is TGCGCCAGCAGCACCTCACTAGCGGGGGGCTACGAGCAGTACTTC.

V and J are TRBV5-4 and TRBJ1-2; D gene ambiguous. CDR1 is SGHNT and CDR2 is YYREEE in the germline V gene (reference sequence). Trimming removed 0 bases at V and 8 bases at J, with 20 bases between. The CDR3 totals 16 residues. The CDR3 bases are TGTGCCAGCAGCTTGGCCGGTCCATACATCCCGGCGGGCTACACCTTC. Its protein is CASSLAGPYIPAGYTF.

The J gene is TRBJ1-1, the V gene TRBV6-5; D possibly corresponds to TRBD1 (6 bases). Trimming shortened V by 6 bases and J by 5 bases, and 13 bases separated the two germline ends. CDR3 size: 13 residues. Germline values: CDR1 MNHEY, CDR2 SVGAGI. The CDR3 DNA reads as TGTGCCAGCAGCCTCGGACAGAATACTGAAGCTTTCTTT. Protein sequence: CASSLGQNTEAFF.

The V and J genes are TRBV9 and TRBJ2-5; D uncertain. The CDR3 consists of 15 residues. Per germline, CDR1 SGDLS and CDR2 YYNGEE. The V and J ends lost 0 bases and 0 bases respectively, with 9 bases between them. CDR3 amino acids: CASSVGTEYQETQYF. CDR3 nucleotides: TGTGCCAGCAGCGTAGGCACGGAGTACCAAGAGACCCAGTACTTC. The variable domain in full, completed from reference TRBV9 and TRBJ2-5, reads DSGVTQTPKHLITATGQRVTLRCSPRSGDLSVYWYQQSLDQGLQFLIQYYNGEERAKGNILERFSAQQFPDLHSELNLSSLELGDSALYFCASSVGTEYQETQYFGPGTRLLVL.

The V and J genes are TRBV11-2 and TRBJ2-2; D uncertain. The V end lost 0 bases, the J end lost 3 bases, and 5 bases lay between the germline ends. Germline V CDR1 and CDR2: SGHAT, FQNNGV. This CDR3 is 14 amino acids long. CDR3 protein: CASSLEQDTGELFF. CDR3 nucleotides: TGTGCCAGCAGCTTAGAGCAGGACACCGGGGAGCTGTTTTTT.

This rearrangement joins TRBV3-1 (or the pseudogene TRBV3-2) to TRBJ1-4; 7 bases agree with TRBD1. With V trimmed by 5 bases and J by 0 bases, 3 bases remained unmatched. This CDR3 contains 15 residues. CDR1 LGHDT and CDR2 YNNKEL come from the germline V gene (reference sequence). The CDR3 reads CASSEGQATNEKLFF. The CDR3 DNA reads as TGTGCCAGCAGCGAAGGACAGGCAACTAATGAAAAACTGTTTTTT.

The V call is TRBV19, the J call TRBJ1-2; D is undetermined. The germline CDR1 and CDR2 sequences are LNHDA and SQIVND (reference sequence). This CDR3 spans 13 amino acids. V lost 7 bases, J lost 3 bases, and 12 bases lay in between. The CDR3 DNA is TGTGCCAGTACCTCGTTGGAAGACTATGGCTACACCTTC. Amino acid sequence: CASTSLEDYGYTF. The full variable domain, rest sourced from reference TRBV19 and TRBJ1-2, is DGGITQSPKYLFRKEGQNVTLSCEQNLNHDAMYWYRQDPGQGLRLIYYSQIVNDFQKGDIAEGYSVSREKKESFPLTVTSAQKNPTAFYLCASTSLEDYGYTFGSGTRLTVV.

Only a few counts were recorded for this clone. The same CDR3 arises from other DNA sequences in this sample as well. This chain links TRBV18 with TRBJ2-1; TRBD1 is a possible D gene (5 bases). Germline-derived CDR1 and CDR2 are KGHSH and LQKENI. The CDR3 runs to 15 residues. Trimming took off 2 bases at V and 0 bases at J, with 8 bases between the two ends. The DNA of the CDR3 is TGTGCCAGCTCACCAGACAGTTCCTCCTACAATGAGCAGTTCTTC. Amino acid sequence: CASSPDSSSYNEQFF.

As DNA, the CDR3 is TGTGCCAGCAGTTTATCGGGGGTGGGGGGCTATGGCTACACCTTC. Its protein product is CASSLSGVGGYGYTF. The chain couples TRBV27 to TRBJ1-2; weak D call: TRBD1 (5 bases). Germline V gives CDR1 MNHEY, CDR2 SMNVEV (reference sequence). This CDR3 is built from 15 residues. The V gene lost 0 bases and the J gene lost 4 bases, with 12 bases spanning the gap.

The V call is TRBV10-1, the J call TRBJ2-3; 8 bases agree with TRBD2. With 6 bases clipped from V and 9 bases from J, the junction kept 8 bases outside the gene matches. From germline, CDR1 is WNHNN and CDR2 SYGVQD (reference sequence). The CDR3 sequence is 13 residues long. CDR3 in DNA: TGCGCCAGCAGCCCAAGGCCGGGGGGGACGCAGTATTTT. Its translation is CASSPRPGGTQYF.

The chain carries TRBV5-6 and TRBJ1-1; TRBD1 matches at 10 bases. Germline V gene data show CDR1 as SGHDT and CDR2 as YYEEEE. This CDR3 is built from 16 residues. V lost 4 bases, J lost 4 bases, and 10 bases stayed unmatched. DNA for the CDR3: TGTGCCAGCAGCATTGACAGGGGGCGCGTGAGCACTGAAGCTTTCTTT. This sequence encodes CASSIDRGRVSTEAFF.

The rearrangement links TRBV18 to TRBJ2-7; 8 bases are a match to TRBD2. V lost 2 bases to trimming and J lost 0 bases; unmatched junction nucleotides: 3. The CDR3 is made up of 15 amino acids. Looked up from germline, CDR1 is KGHSH and CDR2 is LQKENI. CDR3 amino acids: CASSPVAGSSYEQYF. The CDR3 bases are TGTGCCAGCTCACCAGTAGCGGGGAGCTCCTACGAGCAGTACTTC.

This chain connects TRBV21-1 to TRBJ1-1; the listed D gene, TRBD1, was not tested against the DNA. TRBV21-1 is described as a pseudogene. This CDR3 has 15 amino acids. CDR3 loop: CASSKVGQKNTEAFF. DNA for the CDR3: TGTGCCAGCAGCAAAGTTGGGCAGAAGAACACTGAAGCTTTCTTT.